This paragraph reports one T cell receptor (beta chain). The data were taken from a study of technical replicates of blood from a few donors. Method: immunoSEQ multiplex PCR; TCRdb's copy keeps in-frame clones and lacks some. The sample lists 100,000 or so clones, roughly 94% occurring once. CDR3 length equals 15 residues. V gave up 1 base and J gave up 1 base, with 9 bases separating them. CDR1 and CDR2 from the germline V gene are SGHVS and FQNEAQ. Source material: T cells isolated from PBMCs. This receptor was identified in a human donor in good health. The J gene is TRBJ2-3, the V gene TRBV7-8, with D unclear. CDR3 in DNA: TGTGCCAGCAGCTTAGGGGTGCAGGGCACAGATACGCAGTATTTT. Protein product: CASSLGVQGTDTQYF.